Following are 12 T cell receptor beta chains from one sample sequenced in a study of T cell responses to AZD1222 COVID-19 vaccine. Clones were sequenced by immunoSEQ multiplex PCR, and TCRdb holds only the in-frame ones, with some missing. The sample yields about 140,000 clones, over 85% seen once. Sequencing was performed on peripheral blood, taken on day 0 of AZD1222 vaccination. Receptors were obtained from an adult in good health.

The chain carries TRBV3-1 (or the pseudogene TRBV3-2) and TRBJ2-1, with a weak D call TRBD2 (6 bases). The CDR3 runs 16 residues. Trimming removed 3 bases at V and 6 bases at J, with 18 bases between. Germline V gives CDR1 LGHDT, CDR2 YNNKEL (reference sequence). The CDR3 region is CASSHPRDSRFNEQFF. In nucleotides, the CDR3 is TGTGCCAGCAGCCACCCTCGGGACTCGAGATTCAATGAGCAGTTCTTC.

The DNA for the CDR3 is TGTGCCAGCAGCTTCTTCGGAGTAGGGCCCTATGGCTACACCTTC. Amino acids: CASSFFGVGPYGYTF. The chain joins TRBV27 to TRBJ1-2, with unresolved D. Germline V gene sequence: CDR1 MNHEY, CDR2 SMNVEV (reference sequence). The V and J ends lost 6 bases and 4 bases respectively, with 18 bases between them. CDR3 length: 15 residues.

This clone was recorded once. This same CDR3 is encoded by further DNA sequences in the sample. The CDR3, as DNA: TGTGCCAGCAGTTACTCGAGGACGGGAACCTACGAGCAGTACTTC. It translates to CASSYSRTGTYEQYF. This rearrangement joins TRBV6-6 to TRBJ2-7; maybe TRBD2 (5 bases). CDR3 length: 15 amino acids. Trimming left V 0 bases short and J 2 bases short, with 11 bases between. Germline V gene lookup returns CDR1 MNHNY and CDR2 SVGAGI (reference sequence).

This clone has just one count. V gene TRBV2 combines with J gene TRBJ2-7; 8 positions match TRBD1. V lost 6 bases, J lost 4 bases, and 11 bases stayed unmatched. Germline V lookup: CDR1 SNHLY, CDR2 FYNNEI. The CDR3 has 15 amino acids. This CDR3 reads CASRWIRDRRYEQYF. CDR3 nucleotide sequence: TGTGCCAGCAGATGGATCCGGGACAGGAGGTACGAGCAGTACTTC.

The chain joins TRBV7-6 to TRBJ1-3; TRBD1 might be the D (5 bases). From germline, CDR1 is SGHVS and CDR2 FNYEAQ. There are 18 residues in the CDR3. Trimming shortened V by 8 bases and J by 1 base, and 24 bases separated the two germline ends. This CDR3 reads CASGLGPEGTASGNTIYF. The DNA for the CDR3 is TGTGCCAGCGGGCTTGGGCCTGAAGGGACGGCGTCTGGAAACACCATATATTTT.

The J gene is TRBJ2-1, the V gene TRBV6-4; possibly TRBD2 for D (6 bases). The CDR3 spans 12 residues. V dropped 1 base and J dropped 10 bases, with 8 bases sitting between them. Germline-derived CDR1 and CDR2 are MRHNA and SNTAGT. CDR3 protein: CASSDFRGEQFF. DNA for the CDR3: TGTGCCAGCAGTGACTTCCGGGGGGAGCAGTTCTTC.

The J gene is TRBJ1-6, the V gene TRBV9, with unresolved D. V lost 3 bases to trimming and J lost 6 bases, with 10 bases between them. Germline lookup yields CDR1 SGDLS and CDR2 YYNGEE. CDR3 length: 14 residues. CDR3 in amino acids: CASSATLSNSPLHF. The CDR3 nucleotides read TGTGCCAGCAGCGCCACCCTATCTAATTCACCCCTCCACTTT.

This rearrangement joins TRBV9 to TRBJ2-1; 12 bases line up with TRBD1. The CDR3 contains 16 residues. Germline trimming cut 3 bases from V and 8 bases from J; bases unmatched to any gene: 9. Germline assignment: CDR1 SGDLS and CDR2 YYNGEE. As DNA, the CDR3 is TGTGCCAGCAGCGCCCATCCGGGACAGGGGGCCGATGAGCAGTTCTTC. Amino acids: CASSAHPGQGADEQFF.

This chain joins TRBV30 and TRBJ2-3, with TRBD2 matching over 9 bases. V shed 2 bases, J shed 2 bases, and the junction held 5 bases outside the gene matches. The germline CDR1 and CDR2 sequences are GTSNPN and SVGIG (reference sequence). This CDR3 contains 15 residues. DNA for the CDR3: TGTGCCTGGAGTATAGCGGGGGATTTCACAGATACGCAGTATTTT. Translating it yields CAWSIAGDFTDTQYF.

V usage is TRBV18 and J usage is TRBJ2-3, with no clear D. CDR3 size: 12 residues. Germline values: CDR1 KGHSH, CDR2 LQKENI. V gave up 3 bases and J gave up 6 bases, with 7 bases separating them. In DNA, the CDR3 is TGTGCCAGCTCACCCGCTGGCGATACGCAGTATTTT. This sequence encodes CASSPAGDTQYF.

J is TRBJ1-6 and V is TRBV12-3 or TRBV12-4; no definite D call. The CDR3 has 12 amino acids. Trimming took 6 bases from V and 9 from J, leaving 9 bases between them. The CDR3 region is CASSGPGSPLHF. The DNA of the CDR3 is TGTGCCAGCAGCGGACCGGGTTCACCCCTCCACTTT.

This chain links TRBV28 with TRBJ1-6; no clear D gene. This CDR3 is 13 amino acids long. CDR1 MDHEN and CDR2 SYDVKM come from the germline V gene. V was pared by 4 bases and J by 13 bases, with 14 bases between. The chain's CDR3 is CASSSLREEPLHF. For the CDR3, the DNA is TGTGCCAGCAGTTCCTTGCGGGAAGAGCCCCTCCACTTT.